This is a list of T cell receptor beta chains from one sample in a study of monozygotic twins with inflammatory bowel disease. TCRdb derives one entry per CDR3 protein from the 5' RACE reads, leaving out DNA. This specimen shows about 160,000 distinct CDR3 sequences; the ten leading clones hold approximately 3%. The specimen sequenced was blood. The receptors were gathered from a human donor with ulcerative colitis or Crohn's disease, or a healthy co-twin of an affected twin (not recorded which). Each CDR3 is given with its conserved first and last residue.

V gene: TRBV6-6; J gene: TRBJ2-5; CDR3 protein: CASSTGRIGTQYF
V gene: TRBV28; J gene: TRBJ2-7; CDR3 protein: CASSLQRTGQLKRSLYEQYF
V gene: TRBV20-1; J gene: TRBJ2-1; CDR3 protein: CSPSTSGSYNEQFF
V gene: TRBV4-2; J gene: TRBJ2-3; CDR3 protein: CASSNRDRTPIDTQYF
V gene: TRBV5-1; J gene: TRBJ1-2; CDR3 protein: CASSRNGYGYTF
V gene: TRBV19; J gene: TRBJ1-6; CDR3 protein: CASTPTGGNSPLHF
V gene: TRBV2; J gene: TRBJ2-3; CDR3 protein: CASSTSGSMNIGDTQYF
V gene: TRBV9; J gene: TRBJ2-5; CDR3 protein: CASSFGGSPGGPQETQYF
V gene: TRBV20-1; J gene: TRBJ1-2; CDR3 protein: CSARDSFGTGIGYTF
V gene: TRBV7-9; J gene: TRBJ2-7; CDR3 protein: CASNFGLAGADEQYF
V gene: TRBV18; J gene: TRBJ2-1; CDR3 protein: CASSPLGKRYNEQFF
V gene: TRBV10-3; J gene: TRBJ2-3; CDR3 protein: CAISGSLAGGPSDTQYF
V gene: TRBV6-2/TRBV6-3; J gene: TRBJ2-1; CDR3 protein: CASSTGAQNEQFF
V gene: TRBV7-6; J gene: TRBJ2-3; CDR3 protein: CASSRRGRTDTQYF